This TCR beta chain was recovered during a study of tumor-infiltrating lymphocytes in primary liver carcinoma. Study overall: Productive TCRbeta reads per sample were roughly 3.5 to 8 million, not differing by tissue.

Without any cell sorting, about 18-30 mg of bulk tissue yielded co-extracted RNA and DNA. None of the patients had received treatment, and all had chronic HBV infection. The sampling covered five separate regions of each tumor. This clonotype turned up a few times. Starting from roughly 540 ng of total RNA, TCR beta cDNA was produced with a primer in the constant region. What produced the TCR beta libraries was three nested multiplex PCR rounds using slightly modified ARM-PCR. The study ran its first two PCR rounds for about 11 cycles each, using TRBV1-TRBV30 forward primers and a C-beta reverse primer. TCRdb used MiXCR to reprocess the multiplex PCR reads, holding one entry per CDR3 protein. The sample has about 97,000 distinct CDR3 sequences, 65% to 75% seen once. V was shortened by 2 bases and J by 5 bases, with 18 bases between the two germline ends. In germline, CDR1 is SQVTM, CDR2 ANQGSEA. The CDR3 spans 15 residues.

This clonotype originated in an older woman with primary liver carcinoma and hepatitis B virus infection. The J gene is TRBJ2-5, the V gene TRBV29-1, with D possibly TRBD2 on 6 matching bases. The sequenced sample was liver tumor tissue from sampling region 2. Regarding subset: tumor region T2, inferior pole. The CDR3 sequence is CSVEITGAAPETQYF. The CDR3 region has the DNA TGCAGCGTTGAAATAACGGGAGCTGCTCCGGAGACCCAGTACTTC.